This T cell receptor (beta chain) was sequenced in a study of cytomegalovirus exposure and HLA in healthy donors. General study results and limits: A later analysis found most CMV-associated TCR beta chains apparently HLA-restricted. Presence/absence analyses took donor sequencing depth as roughly uniform. Through in vitro validation, a few CMV-associated chains were shown to be specific for CMV antigens.

A note on this clone: Its antigen is as yet unknown.

Vbeta (60) and Jbeta (13) primers were used in the PCR. Data came from immunoSEQ multiplex PCR; TCRdb stores just in-frame clones and leaves some out. The sample yields more than 80,000 clones, approximately 64% seen once. This sequence originates from a man aged 60 to 75 in good health and CMV-seronegative. The material sequenced was PBMCs.

In DNA, the CDR3 is TGTGCCAGCAGCTGGGACAGACTCACTGAGCAGTTCTTC. Translation: CASSWDRLTEQFF. This chain uses TRBV7-9 with TRBJ2-1; 7 nucleotides match TRBD1. This CDR3 is 13 amino acids long. With 4 bases clipped from V and 9 bases from J, the junction kept 6 bases outside the gene matches. The germline gives CDR1 SEHNR, CDR2 FQNEAQ (reference sequence).